These 20 T cell receptor beta chains originate from one sample sequenced in a study of blood T cells in healthy people across ages (dated by TCRdb to between 2014 and 2017). Libraries were made using 5' RACE. The reads were generated on an Illumina HiSeq 2500. A second PCR of about 6 to 11 cycles was run with a J-beta primer mix and a sample-barcoded 5' primer. TCRdb trimmed the raw reads at Q25, called clones with MiXCR and kept productive beta chains. Rows matching on CDR3 protein sequence are summarized as one entry with the most common DNA and genes. A total of 980,000 or so distinct CDR3 sequences appear in this sample, about 48% of them only once. Over 10% of the sample is held by the ten biggest clonotypes. The specimen sequenced was blood. These receptors all come from a young man in good health.

The rearrangement links TRBV6-1 to TRBJ2-7; possible D gene TRBD1, 6 bases. V lost 3 bases and J lost 0, with 15 bases in between. Germline V lookup: CDR1 MNHNS, CDR2 SASEGT. The CDR3 spans 16 residues. CDR3 residues: CASSDPGASSSYEQYF. The CDR3 coding sequence is TGTGCCAGCAGTGACCCAGGGGCCTCAAGCTCCTACGAGCAGTACTTC.

The rearrangement links TRBV4-1 to TRBJ2-7; D perhaps matches TRBD2 (6 bases). Germline V gene sequence: CDR1 MGHRA, CDR2 YSYEKL. V was pared by 3 bases and J by 2 bases, with 11 bases between. The CDR3 is 14 residues long. The CDR3 here is CASSQGLNTYEQYF. The DNA for the CDR3 is TGCGCCAGCAGCCAGGGACTGAATACCTACGAGCAGTACTTC.

This clonotype was seen only once. The chain carries TRBV28 and TRBJ1-5; D uncertain. Germline V CDR1 and CDR2: MDHEN, SYDVKM. The CDR3 totals 14 residues. V lost 10 bases and J 0 bases, leaving 13 bases between the germline ends. The CDR3 sequence is CATEGPVSNQPQHF. CDR3 in DNA: TGTGCCACGGAAGGGCCCGTTAGCAATCAGCCCCAGCATTTT.

The V gene is TRBV7-2, the J gene TRBJ1-1, with D possibly being TRBD1 (6 bases). This CDR3 contains 15 residues. V was pared by 1 base and J by 3 bases, with 12 bases between. Germline CDR1 and CDR2: SGHTA and FQGNSA. The CDR3 bases are TGTGCCAGCAGCTTAGAGGGCAGGGGCTACACTGAAGCTTTCTTT. Translated: CASSLEGRGYTEAFF.

CDR3 in amino acids: CASSPQGFEQFF. The CDR3 bases are TGTGCCAGCAGCCCCCAAGGGTTTGAGCAGTTCTTC. The chain links TRBV28 to TRBJ2-1; D unresolved. This CDR3 region has 12 residues. The germline V gene encodes CDR1 MDHEN and CDR2 SYDVKM. The V and J ends lost 6 bases and 9 bases respectively, with 12 bases between them.

This clonotype was seen a few times. The V call is TRBV10-3, the J call TRBJ2-3, with D possibly being TRBD1 or TRBD2 (5 bases each). Trimming removed 9 bases from V and 6 bases from J, with 22 bases in between. The CDR3 loop spans 15 amino acids. Per germline, CDR1 ENHRY and CDR2 SYGVKD. CDR3: CAMGDGAQPGDTQYF. The CDR3 DNA is TGTGCCATGGGGGACGGAGCCCAACCGGGTGATACGCAGTATTTT.

The chain combines TRBV6-5 with TRBJ1-2; TRBD1 matches at 7 bases. The CDR3 length is 15 residues. Germline lookup yields CDR1 MNHEY and CDR2 SVGAGI. Trimming at V came to 5 bases and at J to 5 bases, leaving 11 bases not matched to a gene. The CDR3 here is CASSVGQERGYGYTF. The CDR3 bases are TGTGCCAGCAGTGTCGGACAGGAAAGGGGGTATGGCTACACCTTC.

This chain joins TRBV20-1 and TRBJ2-1; 8 bases are shared with TRBD2. Trimming cost V 6 bases and J 7 bases; bases outside gene matches: 11. Germline lookup yields CDR1 DFQATT and CDR2 SNEGSKA (reference sequence). The CDR3 is made up of 14 amino acids. The chain's CDR3 is CSAQGTRTGNEQFF. DNA of the CDR3: TGCAGTGCGCAGGGGACTAGAACAGGGAATGAGCAGTTCTTC.

This clonotype came up a few times. A clone one base away is much larger, so this may be a read error. The chain carries TRBV20-1 and TRBJ1-1, with 7 nucleotides matching TRBD1. Trimming cost V 5 bases and J 5 bases; bases outside gene matches: 8. Germline CDR1 is DFQATT and CDR2 is SNEGSKA (reference sequence). This CDR3 has 13 residues. CDR3: CSAGRTGMTEAFF. The CDR3 DNA follows: TGCAGTGCTGGACGGACAGGCATGACTGAAGCTTTCTTT.

The J gene is TRBJ1-4, the V gene TRBV4-2; a possible D gene is TRBD1 (6 bases). The CDR3 covers 16 residues. The germline V gene has CDR1 LGHNA and CDR2 YNFKEQ. V gave up 4 bases and J gave up 0 bases, with 12 bases separating them. DNA of the CDR3: TGTGCCAGCAGCCGATATACAGGGCCAACTAATGAAAAACTGTTTTTT. Translating it yields CASSRYTGPTNEKLFF.

The chain links TRBV27 to TRBJ2-7; 7 bases match TRBD2. Germline V CDR1 and CDR2: MNHEY, SMNVEV (reference sequence). The length of the CDR3 is 16 residues. V lost 0 bases to trimming and J lost 5 bases; unmatched junction nucleotides: 10. The CDR3 loop is CASSLSRGISRNEQYF. The CDR3 DNA sequence: TGTGCCAGCAGTTTATCGCGGGGGATAAGTCGGAACGAGCAGTACTTC.

The chain joins TRBV13 to TRBJ2-6; D is unresolved. The germline gives CDR1 PRHDT, CDR2 FYEKMQ (reference sequence). Trimming cost V 2 bases and J 0 bases, with 14 bases left between them. The CDR3 totals 18 residues. CDR3 nucleotides: TGTGCCAGCAGCTTATTGGGATACAAGACCTCTGGGGCCAACGTCCTGACTTTC. It codes for CASSLLGYKTSGANVLTF.

The chain links TRBV20-1 to TRBJ1-1; 7 bases match TRBD1. The CDR3 runs to 12 residues. Germline V gene data show CDR1 as DFQATT and CDR2 as SNEGSKA (reference sequence). With V trimmed by 6 bases and J by 10 bases, 11 bases remained unmatched. Here the CDR3 reads CSAPRGQSGAFF. In DNA form, the CDR3 reads TGCAGTGCCCCGAGGGGGCAAAGTGGAGCTTTCTTT.

This clonotype has at least ten counts. The rearrangement links TRBV6-2 or TRBV6-3 to TRBJ2-5; D assignment may be TRBD1 or TRBD2 (5 bases each). CDR3 length: 13 amino acids. CDR1 and CDR2 from the germline V gene are MNHEY and SVGEGT. Trimming took off 6 bases at V and 1 base at J, with 9 bases between the two ends. The CDR3 DNA reads TGTGCCAGCAGCGGGACGGCCCAAGAGACCCAGTACTTC. Translation: CASSGTAQETQYF.

This clonotype came up once. The germline gene is not matched at one end of the junction; a read error may be the cause. The chain is built from TRBV6-2 or TRBV6-3 and TRBJ2-4; D perhaps matches TRBD2 (5 bases). CDR1 and CDR2 from the germline V gene are MNHEY and SVGEGT. This CDR3 is 15 amino acids long. The CDR3 is CAGSYPPGVRDIQYF. CDR3 nucleotide sequence: TGTGCCGGCAGTTACCCGCCCGGGGTACGAGACATTCAGTACTTC.

V and J are TRBV6-2 or TRBV6-3 and TRBJ2-3; tentatively, D is TRBD2 (6 bases). V lost 6 bases, J lost 4 bases, and 11 bases lay in between. The CDR3 covers 13 residues. Germline V gives CDR1 MNHEY, CDR2 SVGEGT. CDR3 nucleotide sequence: TGTGCCAGCAGACGACTAGGGGCAGATACGCAGTATTTT. Encoded protein: CASRRLGADTQYF.

V is TRBV12-3 or TRBV12-4 and J is TRBJ1-1, with D tentatively TRBD1 (6 bases). The CDR3 is 13 residues long. The V end was cut by 3 bases, the J end by 3 bases, with 8 bases between. CDR3 amino acids: CASSLDRYTEAFF. The DNA of the CDR3 is TGTGCCAGCAGTTTGGACAGATACACTGAAGCTTTCTTT.

The V gene is TRBV5-1, the J gene TRBJ2-1, with 9 bases aligning to TRBD2. The CDR3 length is 15 residues. Germline CDR1 and CDR2: SGHRS and YFSETQ. V shed 2 bases, J shed 6 bases, and the junction held 6 bases outside the gene matches. CDR3 nucleotide sequence: TGCGCCAGCAGCTTTACTAGCGGGCCGATCAATGAGCAGTTCTTC. Translation: CASSFTSGPINEQFF.

This sequence joins TRBV6-2 or TRBV6-3 and TRBJ1-5; D is possibly TRBD1 (5 bases). CDR3 length: 16 amino acids. CDR1 is MNHEY, CDR2 SVGEGT, per germline. Trimming removed 2 bases at V and 4 bases at J, with 15 bases between. The CDR3 region has the DNA TGTGCCAGCAGTTACCCGCAAAGGGGTGGAAATCAGCCCCAGCATTTT. Translating gives CASSYPQRGGNQPQHF.

The chain is built from TRBV7-2 and TRBJ1-1; 7 bases align to TRBD1. V lost 4 bases to trimming and J lost 5 bases; unmatched junction nucleotides: 7. The CDR3 loop spans 14 amino acids. Germline assignment: CDR1 SGHTA and CDR2 FQGNSA. DNA of the CDR3: TGTGCCAGCAGCTCCTCACAGGGGCGGACTGAAGCTTTCTTT. It specifies CASSSSQGRTEAFF.